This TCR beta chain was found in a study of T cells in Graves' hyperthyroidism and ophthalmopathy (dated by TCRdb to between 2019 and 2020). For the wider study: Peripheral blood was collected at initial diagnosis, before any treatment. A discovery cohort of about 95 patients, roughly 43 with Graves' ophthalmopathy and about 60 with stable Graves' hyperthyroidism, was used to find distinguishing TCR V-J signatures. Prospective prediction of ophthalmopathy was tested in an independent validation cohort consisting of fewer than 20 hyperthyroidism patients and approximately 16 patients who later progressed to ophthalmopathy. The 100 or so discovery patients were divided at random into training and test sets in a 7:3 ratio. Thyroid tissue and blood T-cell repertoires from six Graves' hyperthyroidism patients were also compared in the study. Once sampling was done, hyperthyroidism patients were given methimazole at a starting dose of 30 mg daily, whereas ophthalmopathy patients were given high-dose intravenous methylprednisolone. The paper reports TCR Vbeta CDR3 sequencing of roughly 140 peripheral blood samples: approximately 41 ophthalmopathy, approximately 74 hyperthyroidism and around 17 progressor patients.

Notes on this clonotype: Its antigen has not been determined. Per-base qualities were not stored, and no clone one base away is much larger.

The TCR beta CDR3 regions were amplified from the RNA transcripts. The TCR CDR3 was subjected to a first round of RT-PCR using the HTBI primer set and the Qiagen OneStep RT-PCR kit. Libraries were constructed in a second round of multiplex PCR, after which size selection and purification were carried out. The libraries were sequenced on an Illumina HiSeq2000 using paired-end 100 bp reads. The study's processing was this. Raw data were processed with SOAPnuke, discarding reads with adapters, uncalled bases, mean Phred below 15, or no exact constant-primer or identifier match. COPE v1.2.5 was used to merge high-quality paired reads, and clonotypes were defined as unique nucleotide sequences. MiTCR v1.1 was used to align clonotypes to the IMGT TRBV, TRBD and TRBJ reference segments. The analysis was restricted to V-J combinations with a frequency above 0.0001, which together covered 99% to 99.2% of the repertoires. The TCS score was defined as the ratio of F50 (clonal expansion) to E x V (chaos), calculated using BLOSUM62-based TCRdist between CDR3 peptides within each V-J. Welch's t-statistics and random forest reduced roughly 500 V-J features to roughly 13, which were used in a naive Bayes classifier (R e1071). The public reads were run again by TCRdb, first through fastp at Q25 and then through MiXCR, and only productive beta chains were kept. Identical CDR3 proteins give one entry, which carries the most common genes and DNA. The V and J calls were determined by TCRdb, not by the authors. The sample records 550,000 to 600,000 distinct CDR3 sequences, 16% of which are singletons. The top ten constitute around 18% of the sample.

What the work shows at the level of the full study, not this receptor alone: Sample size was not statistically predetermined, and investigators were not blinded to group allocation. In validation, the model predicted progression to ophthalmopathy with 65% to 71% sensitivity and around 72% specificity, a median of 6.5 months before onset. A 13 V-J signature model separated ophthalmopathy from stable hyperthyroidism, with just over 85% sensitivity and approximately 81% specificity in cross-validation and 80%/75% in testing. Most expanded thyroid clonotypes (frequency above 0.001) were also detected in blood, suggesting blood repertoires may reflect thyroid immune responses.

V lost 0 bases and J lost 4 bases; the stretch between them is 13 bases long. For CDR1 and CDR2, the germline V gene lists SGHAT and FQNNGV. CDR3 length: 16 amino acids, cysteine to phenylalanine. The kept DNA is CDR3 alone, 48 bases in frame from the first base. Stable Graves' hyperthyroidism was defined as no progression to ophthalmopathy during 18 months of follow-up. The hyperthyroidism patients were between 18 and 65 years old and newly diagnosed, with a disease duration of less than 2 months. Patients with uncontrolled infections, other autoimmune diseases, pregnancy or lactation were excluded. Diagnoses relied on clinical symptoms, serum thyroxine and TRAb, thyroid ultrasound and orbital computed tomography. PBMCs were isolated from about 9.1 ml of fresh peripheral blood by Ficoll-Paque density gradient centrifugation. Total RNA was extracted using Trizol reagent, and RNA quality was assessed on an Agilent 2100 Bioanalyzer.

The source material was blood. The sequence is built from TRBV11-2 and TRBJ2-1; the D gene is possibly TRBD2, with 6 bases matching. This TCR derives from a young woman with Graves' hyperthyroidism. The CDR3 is CASSLDPGLLYNEQFF. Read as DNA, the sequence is TGTGCCAGCAGCTTAGACCCGGGACTCCTTTACAATGAGCAGTTCTTC.